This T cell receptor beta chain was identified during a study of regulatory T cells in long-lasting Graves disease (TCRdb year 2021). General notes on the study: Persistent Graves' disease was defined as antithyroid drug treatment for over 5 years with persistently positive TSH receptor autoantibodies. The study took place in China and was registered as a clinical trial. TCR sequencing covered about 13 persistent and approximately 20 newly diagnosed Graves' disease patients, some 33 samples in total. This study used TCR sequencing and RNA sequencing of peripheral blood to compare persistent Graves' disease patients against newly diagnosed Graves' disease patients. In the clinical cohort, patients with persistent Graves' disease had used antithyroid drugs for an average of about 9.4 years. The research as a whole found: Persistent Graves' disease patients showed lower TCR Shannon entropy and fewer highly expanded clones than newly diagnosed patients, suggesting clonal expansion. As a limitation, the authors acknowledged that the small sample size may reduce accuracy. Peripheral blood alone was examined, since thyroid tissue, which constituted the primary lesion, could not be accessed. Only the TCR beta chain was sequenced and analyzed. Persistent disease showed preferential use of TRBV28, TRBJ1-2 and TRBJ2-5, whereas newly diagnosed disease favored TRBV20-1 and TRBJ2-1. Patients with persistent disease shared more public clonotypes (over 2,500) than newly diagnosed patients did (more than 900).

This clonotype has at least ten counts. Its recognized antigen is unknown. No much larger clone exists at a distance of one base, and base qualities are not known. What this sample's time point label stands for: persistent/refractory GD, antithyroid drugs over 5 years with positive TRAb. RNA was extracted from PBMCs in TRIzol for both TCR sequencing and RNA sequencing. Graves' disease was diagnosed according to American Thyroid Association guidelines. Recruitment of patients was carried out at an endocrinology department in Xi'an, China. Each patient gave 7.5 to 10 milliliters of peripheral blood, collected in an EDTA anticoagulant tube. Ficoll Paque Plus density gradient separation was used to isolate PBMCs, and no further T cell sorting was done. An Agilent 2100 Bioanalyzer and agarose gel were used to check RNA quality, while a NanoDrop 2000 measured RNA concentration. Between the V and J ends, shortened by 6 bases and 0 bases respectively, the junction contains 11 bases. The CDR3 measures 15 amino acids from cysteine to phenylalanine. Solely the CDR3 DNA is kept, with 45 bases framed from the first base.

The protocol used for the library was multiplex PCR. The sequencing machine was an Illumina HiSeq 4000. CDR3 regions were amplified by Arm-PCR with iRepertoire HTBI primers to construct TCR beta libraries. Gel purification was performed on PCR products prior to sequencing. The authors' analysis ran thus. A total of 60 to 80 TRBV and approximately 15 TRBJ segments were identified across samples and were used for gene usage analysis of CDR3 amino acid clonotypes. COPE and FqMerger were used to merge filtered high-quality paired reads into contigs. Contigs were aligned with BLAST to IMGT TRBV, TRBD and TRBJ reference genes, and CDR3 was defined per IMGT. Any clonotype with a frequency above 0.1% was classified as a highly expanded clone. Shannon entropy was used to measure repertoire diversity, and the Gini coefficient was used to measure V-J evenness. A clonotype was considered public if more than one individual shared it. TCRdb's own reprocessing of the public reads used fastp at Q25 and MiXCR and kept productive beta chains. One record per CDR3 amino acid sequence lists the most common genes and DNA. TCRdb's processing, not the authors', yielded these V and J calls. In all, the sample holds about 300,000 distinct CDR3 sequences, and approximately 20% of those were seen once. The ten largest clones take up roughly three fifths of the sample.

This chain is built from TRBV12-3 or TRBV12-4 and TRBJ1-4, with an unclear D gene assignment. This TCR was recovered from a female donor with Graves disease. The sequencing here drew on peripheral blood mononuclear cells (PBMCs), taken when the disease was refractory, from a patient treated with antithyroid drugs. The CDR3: CASRNLTATNEKLFF. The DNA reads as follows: TGTGCCAGCAGAAACTTGACCGCAACTAATGAAAAACTGTTTTTT.